The entry that follows covers one TCR beta chain sequence. Its antigen is still unknown. No base quality information exists; no much larger clone differs at one position. This sample is drawn from a study of OX40 agonist ivuxolimab in advanced cancers. About the full investigation: Ivuxolimab was a fully human IgG2 agonistic monoclonal antibody targeting the costimulatory receptor OX40 (CD134). Intravenous ivuxolimab was administered to patients every 2 weeks at six dose levels: 0.01, 0.1, 0.3, 1.5, 3 and 10 mg/kg. Of the roughly 54 patients in dose escalation, about 20 had hepatocellular carcinoma, about 15 had melanoma, 9 had renal cell carcinoma and 9 had head and neck cancer. In the dose-escalation cohort, 70% to 90% of patients were male, and the mean age was approximately 60 years with a range of about 20 to 90. Patients were allowed to have had prior anti-PD-1, anti-PD-L1 or anti-CTLA-4 therapy, and roughly 40% of the dose-escalation patients had previously received checkpoint inhibitors. Partial responses occurred in three dose-escalation patients: two with cutaneous melanoma and one with hepatocellular carcinoma. Peripheral TCRbeta sequencing was intended to test whether TCR sequence diversity was altered and clonal T-cell expansion was caused by ivuxolimab. The paper covers the monotherapy dose-escalation part of the phase I ivuxolimab trial, which included N of about 51 patients.

The germline V gene encodes CDR1 GTSNPN and CDR2 SVGIG (reference sequence). The cysteine opens and the phenylalanine closes a CDR3 of 14 amino acids. Of the read, only the CDR3 DNA is kept; its 42 bases are in frame from base 1. The junction shows trimming of 2 bases on V and 4 bases on J, plus 14 bases between the germline ends. Genomic DNA was isolated from the sorted cells so that the TCRbeta CDR3 region could be sequenced. TCRbeta CDR3 regions were sequenced using the immunoSEQ Assay. TCRdb took this table from immuneACCESS and kept in-frame rearrangements with V and J called. Such tables lack part of the clones; where checked against another copy, unresolved V genes explain under half of the gap, and the rest is unexplained. The sample table shows tens of thousands of clones, and roughly 84% are seen once. The ten largest clones capture around 15% of the sample. Here is what the overall study found, with its caveats: Partial responders in the 0.1-3.0 mg/kg groups had among the lowest normalized peripheral clonal expansion, especially among CD8+ T cells. Low levels of normalized T-cell clonal expansion were also seen in some nonresponding patients. On average, CD8+ T cells showed more expanded clones than CD4+ T cells after ivuxolimab. At doses from 0.1 to 3.0 mg/kg, clonal expansion was seen in both CD4+ and CD8+ blood T cells between baseline and week 6. The antigen specificity of the clonally expanded peripheral T cells was not determined.

Patients with a history of autoimmune disease or receiving systemic immunosuppression were excluded from the trial. In every dose cohort, peripheral blood was drawn for TCR sequencing at baseline, cycle 4 day 1, and cycle 7 day 1. Samples were obtained from an open-label, multicenter, first-in-human phase I dose-escalation trial of ivuxolimab. The trial enrolled adults with locally advanced or metastatic head and neck squamous cell, hepatocellular, melanoma or renal cell carcinoma. Before TCR sequencing, CD4+ and CD8+ T cells were separately sorted from peripheral blood. The V and J segments used are TRBV30 and TRBJ1-1; the D gene lacks a confident call. The receptor was isolated from an adult with an advanced solid tumor such as melanoma, head and neck, liver or kidney cancer. Specimen: CD4+ or CD8+ T cells sorted from blood, collected in a trial of the OX40 agonist ivuxolimab. The CDR3 in this case is CAWSSQSPGTEAFF. Here is the DNA: TGTGCCTGGAGTTCCCAATCCCCGGGCACTGAAGCTTTCTTT.